The TCR beta chain under discussion was sequenced for a study of blood T cell repertoires in COVID-19. Germline loops: CDR1 MNHNY, CDR2 SVGAGI (reference sequence). CDR3 length: 14 amino acids. With 0 bases removed from V and 2 bases from J, the gap between germline ends came to 8 bases. Here immunoSEQ multiplex PCR was the method, and the copy in TCRdb shows in-frame clones only, minus some. Among some 200,000 clones listed, roughly nine tenths were seen once. This clone was seen a handful of times. The gene calls are TRBV6-6 and TRBJ2-7; D is unclear. What was sequenced was peripheral blood. The TCR sequence derives from a woman aged 70-85 years with acute or convalescent COVID-19. CDR3: CASSYSTPAYEQYF. The CDR3 nucleotides read TGTGCCAGCAGTTACTCGACTCCCGCCTACGAGCAGTACTTC.